Here is one T cell receptor beta chain with its context. The record originates from a study of technical replicates of blood from several donors. The repertoire was sequenced with immunoSEQ multiplex PCR; TCRdb's copy has only in-frame clones and lacks some. The repertoire holds about 71,000 clones, roughly 90% seen once, with under 6% in the top ten. Sequenced material: PBMCs. The sequence came from a human donor in good health. Some clones in this sample may be carry-over from other donors' samples.

The CDR3 bases are TGCGCCAGCGAGCAGGGGGCGGGGGACTATGGCTACACCTTC. Protein sequence: CASEQGAGDYGYTF. The chain joins TRBV5-1 to TRBJ1-2; 8 nucleotides match TRBD1. Unmatched junction bases numbered 8, after V lost 7 bases and J lost 3 bases. Germline CDR1 reads SGHRS; CDR2 reads YFSETQ. There are 14 residues in the CDR3.